There are a few counts of the clone carrying this TCR beta chain. The sample originates from a study of T-cell memory formation after mild COVID-19. The CDR3 has 14 amino acids. CDR1 and CDR2 from the germline V gene are SEHNR and FQNEAQ (reference sequence). V was pared by 3 bases and J by 7 bases, with 13 bases between. TCRdb fed the 5' RACE reads into MiXCR, producing one record per CDR3 protein. Among 170,000 or so distinct CDR3 sequences listed, around 30% were seen once. The source of this sequence is an adult woman who had mild COVID-19 (a few samples of this study predate the infection). Cell type and time point are not known. The source material was PBMCs or a T cell subset sorted from them (not recorded which). The genes are TRBV7-9 and TRBJ2-1; the D gene is possibly TRBD2 (5 bases). CDR3 nucleotide sequence: TGTGCCAGCAGCTTCAGTGGAGGTTGGAATGAGCAGTTCTTC. Translating gives CASSFSGGWNEQFF. Filled out from reference TRBV7-9 and TRBJ2-1, the complete variable domain reads DTGVSQNPRHKITKRGQNVTFRCDPISEHNRLYWYRQTLGQGPEFLTYFQNEAQLEKSRLLSDRFSAERPKGSFSTLEIQRTEQGDSAMYLCASSFSGGWNEQFFGPGTRLTVL.